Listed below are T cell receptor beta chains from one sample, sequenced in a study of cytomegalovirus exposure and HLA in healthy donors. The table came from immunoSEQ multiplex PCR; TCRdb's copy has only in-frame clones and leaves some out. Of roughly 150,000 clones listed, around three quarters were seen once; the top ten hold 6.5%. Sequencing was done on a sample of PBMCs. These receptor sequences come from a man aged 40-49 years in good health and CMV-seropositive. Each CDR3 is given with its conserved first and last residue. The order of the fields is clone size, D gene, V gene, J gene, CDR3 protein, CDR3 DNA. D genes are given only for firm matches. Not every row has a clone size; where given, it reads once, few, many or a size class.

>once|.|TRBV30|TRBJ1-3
CAWSPQDTIYF
TGTGCCTGGAGTCCCCAGGACACCATATATTTT
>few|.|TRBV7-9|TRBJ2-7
CASQSQGLSYEQYF
TGTGCCAGTCAGAGCCAGGGCCTCTCCTACGAGCAGTACTTC
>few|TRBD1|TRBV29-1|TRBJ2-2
CSVGRGTGYTGELFF
TGCAGCGTTGGAAGGGGGACAGGGTACACCGGGGAGCTGTTTTTT
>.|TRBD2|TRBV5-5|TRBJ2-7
CASSSRARESSYEQYF
TGTGCCAGCAGCTCCCGTGCGCGGGAGAGTTCCTACGAGCAGTACTTC
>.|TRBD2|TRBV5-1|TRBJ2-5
CASSLRLAGGLGQETQYF
TGCGCCAGCAGCTTAAGGCTAGCGGGAGGGCTTGGCCAAGAGACCCAGTACTTC
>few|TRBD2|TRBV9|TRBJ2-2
CASSVASLTSGSGELFF
TGTGCCAGCAGCGTAGCTTCCTTGACTAGCGGGAGTGGAGAGCTGTTTTTT
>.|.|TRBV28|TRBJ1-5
CASSRPNQPQHF
TGTGCCAGCAGTCGTCCCAATCAGCCCCAGCATTTT
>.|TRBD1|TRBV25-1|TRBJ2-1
CASGRQGIDEQFF
TGTGCCAGCGGGCGACAGGGTATCGATGAGCAGTTCTTC
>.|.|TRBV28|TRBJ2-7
CASRSGTYPYEQYF
TGTGCCAGCAGATCCGGGACATACCCCTACGAGCAGTACTTC
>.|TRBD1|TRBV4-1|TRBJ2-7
CASSTRQGAGTYEQYF
TGCGCCAGCAGCACACGACAGGGGGCGGGTACCTACGAGCAGTACTTC
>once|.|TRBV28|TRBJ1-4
CASSWQGNEKLFF
TGTGCCAGCAGTTGGCAGGGTAATGAAAAACTGTTTTTT
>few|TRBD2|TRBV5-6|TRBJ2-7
CASSFPGGPSGYEQYF
TGTGCCAGCAGCTTTCCGGGAGGGCCCTCGGGTTACGAGCAGTACTTC
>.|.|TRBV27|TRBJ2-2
CASSPQQGVTGELFF
TGTGCCAGCAGTCCCCAACAGGGTGTCACCGGGGAGCTGTTTTTT
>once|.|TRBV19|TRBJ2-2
CASSIQFGAGELFF
TGTGCCAGTAGTATACAATTTGGAGCCGGGGAGCTGTTTTTT
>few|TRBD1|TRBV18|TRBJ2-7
CASSETGGSSYEQYF
TGTGCCAGCTCAGAGACAGGGGGCAGCTCCTACGAGCAGTACTTC
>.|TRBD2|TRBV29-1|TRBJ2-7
CSVVAGGTYEQYF
TGCAGCGTCGTGGCGGGAGGAACCTACGAGCAGTACTTC
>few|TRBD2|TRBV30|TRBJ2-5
CAWSSPSGRSETQYF
TGTGCCTGGAGTTCTCCCAGCGGGAGATCGGAGACCCAGTACTTC
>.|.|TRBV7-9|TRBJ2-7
CASSSTSRDIHYEQYF
TGTGCCAGCAGCTCAACCTCCAGGGACATCCACTACGAGCAGTACTTC
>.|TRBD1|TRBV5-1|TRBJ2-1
CASSLLQQGAYNEQFF
TGCGCCAGCAGCTTGCTACAACAGGGGGCCTACAATGAGCAGTTCTTC
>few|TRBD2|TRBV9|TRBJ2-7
CASSVGLAGISYEQYF
TGTGCCAGCAGCGTAGGTCTAGCGGGGATCTCCTACGAGCAGTACTTC
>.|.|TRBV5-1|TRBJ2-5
CASSLGGSPQETQYF
TGCGCCAGCAGCTTGGGAGGGAGTCCCCAAGAGACCCAGTACTTC
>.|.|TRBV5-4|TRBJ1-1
CASSTPDRLNTEAFF
TGTGCCAGCAGCACGCCTGACAGGTTGAACACTGAAGCTTTCTTT
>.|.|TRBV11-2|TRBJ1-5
CASSLLQGLDQPQHF
TGTGCCAGCAGCTTACTGCAGGGATTGGACCAGCCCCAGCATTTT
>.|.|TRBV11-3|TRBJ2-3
CASRGGGVVADTQYF
TGTGCCAGCAGAGGGGGTGGGGTAGTCGCAGATACGCAGTATTTT
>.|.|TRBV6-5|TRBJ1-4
CASSYSGSGEKLFF
TGTGCCAGCAGTTACTCAGGCTCCGGGGAAAAACTGTTTTTT
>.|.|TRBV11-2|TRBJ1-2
CASSLSGSGGIYGYTF
TGTGCCAGCAGCTTATCCGGATCGGGGGGAATCTATGGCTACACCTTC
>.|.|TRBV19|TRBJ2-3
CASSIKVRGIDTQYF
TGTGCCAGTAGTATAAAGGTCCGGGGGATAGATACGCAGTATTTT
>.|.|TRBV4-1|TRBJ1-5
CASSRSGGNRNQPQHF
TGCGCCAGCAGCCGATCCGGAGGCAATCGCAATCAGCCCCAGCATTTT
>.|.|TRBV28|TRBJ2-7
CASSPPEVTSFSYEQYF
TGTGCCAGCAGCCCACCGGAGGTTACCTCCTTCTCCTACGAGCAGTACTTC
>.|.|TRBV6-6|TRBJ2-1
CASSSATSYYEQFF
TGTGCCAGCAGTTCCGCAACTAGCTACTATGAGCAGTTCTTC
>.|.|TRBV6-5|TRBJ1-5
CASSYFGGGVDQPQHF
TGTGCCAGCAGTTATTTCGGAGGAGGGGTCGATCAGCCCCAGCATTTT
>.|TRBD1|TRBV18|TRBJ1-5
CASSLPGQMNSNQPQHF
TGTGCCAGCTCACTTCCGGGACAGATGAATAGCAATCAGCCCCAGCATTTT
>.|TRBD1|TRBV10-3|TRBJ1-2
CAISPLDRESYTF
TGTGCCATCAGCCCACTAGACAGGGAGAGCTACACCTTC
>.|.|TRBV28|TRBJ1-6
CASSQRDSVNSPLHF
TGTGCCAGCAGTCAACGCGACAGTGTTAATTCACCCCTCCACTTT
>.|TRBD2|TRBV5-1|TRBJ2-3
CASSPGTSRDTQYF
TGCGCCAGCAGCCCAGGGACTAGCCGGGATACGCAGTATTTT
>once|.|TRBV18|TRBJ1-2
CASSPSIVNRGSDYGYTF
TGTGCCAGCTCACCGTCAATCGTCAATCGAGGGTCGGACTATGGCTACACCTTC
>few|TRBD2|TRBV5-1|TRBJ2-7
CASSGTGLAGGYEQYF
TGCGCCAGCAGCGGGACCGGACTAGCGGGGGGGTACGAGCAGTACTTC
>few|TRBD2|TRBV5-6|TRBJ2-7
CASSLSQAGGYEQYF
TGTGCCAGCAGCTTGTCCCAAGCGGGAGGATACGAGCAGTACTTC
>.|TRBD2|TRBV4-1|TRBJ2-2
CASSQWGTRGGKNTGELFF
TGCGCCAGCAGCCAATGGGGGACTCGGGGAGGGAAGAACACCGGGGAGCTGTTTTTT
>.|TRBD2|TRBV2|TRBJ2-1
CASSVSSTLAGSSYNEQFF
TGTGCCAGCAGTGTTTCCTCTACGCTAGCGGGAAGCTCCTACAATGAGCAGTTCTTC